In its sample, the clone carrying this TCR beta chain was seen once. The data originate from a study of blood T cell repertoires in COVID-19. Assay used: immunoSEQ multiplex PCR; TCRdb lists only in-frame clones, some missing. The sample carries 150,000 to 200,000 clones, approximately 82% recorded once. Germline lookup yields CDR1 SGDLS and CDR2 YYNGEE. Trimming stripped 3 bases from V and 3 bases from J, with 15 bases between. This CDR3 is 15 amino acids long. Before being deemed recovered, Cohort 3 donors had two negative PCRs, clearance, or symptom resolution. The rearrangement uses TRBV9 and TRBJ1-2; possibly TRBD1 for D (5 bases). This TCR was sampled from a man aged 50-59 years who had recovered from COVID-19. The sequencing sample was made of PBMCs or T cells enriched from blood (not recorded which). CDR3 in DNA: TGTGCCAGCAGCGGAGAGGACACCCCGCACTATGGCTACACCTTC. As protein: CASSGEDTPHYGYTF.